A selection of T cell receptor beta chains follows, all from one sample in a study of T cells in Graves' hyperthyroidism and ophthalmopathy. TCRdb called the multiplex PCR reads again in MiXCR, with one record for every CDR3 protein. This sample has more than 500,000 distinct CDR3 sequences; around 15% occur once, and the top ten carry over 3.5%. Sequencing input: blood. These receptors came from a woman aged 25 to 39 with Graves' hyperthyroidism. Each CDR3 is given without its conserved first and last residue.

cdr3_aa: ASGSALDREPQTQY; v_call: TRBV12-5; j_call: TRBJ2-5
cdr3_aa: ATSTDRGRGPQH; v_call: TRBV15; j_call: TRBJ1-5
cdr3_aa: AVSPSTGVANNSPLH; v_call: TRBV10-3; j_call: TRBJ1-6
cdr3_aa: SATRSRGAYEQY; v_call: TRBV20-1; j_call: TRBJ2-7
cdr3_aa: ASNEGRAFRGTEAF; v_call: TRBV28; j_call: TRBJ1-1
cdr3_aa: ASSFQGLAPTDTQY; v_call: TRBV7-9; j_call: TRBJ2-3
cdr3_aa: ASSLRLGNTGELF; v_call: TRBV11-1; j_call: TRBJ2-2
cdr3_aa: ASSPGTIGSNQPQH; v_call: TRBV18; j_call: TRBJ1-5
cdr3_aa: ASRLLGQGSTGELF; v_call: TRBV28; j_call: TRBJ2-2
cdr3_aa: ASSRSVPGQGRTDTQY; v_call: TRBV4-1; j_call: TRBJ2-3
cdr3_aa: ASSYSARGGSYEQY; v_call: TRBV6-5; j_call: TRBJ2-7
cdr3_aa: ASSYAASIGFNEQF; v_call: TRBV6-2/TRBV6-3; j_call: TRBJ2-1
cdr3_aa: ASSPGSGTEAF; v_call: TRBV18; j_call: TRBJ1-1
cdr3_aa: ASSFWDRVYNEQF; v_call: TRBV11-2; j_call: TRBJ2-1
cdr3_aa: ASSPRYQETQY; v_call: TRBV28; j_call: TRBJ2-5
cdr3_aa: SARDSDRGLDTPY; v_call: TRBV20-1; j_call: TRBJ2-3
cdr3_aa: ASSPTWRENTGELF; v_call: TRBV3-1; j_call: TRBJ2-2
cdr3_aa: ASSYQTTGEQY; v_call: TRBV6-5; j_call: TRBJ2-7
cdr3_aa: ASSLFFSGRAYNEQF; v_call: TRBV27; j_call: TRBJ2-1
cdr3_aa: ASSLGSGQGMAF; v_call: TRBV7-9; j_call: TRBJ1-1
cdr3_aa: ASSLPGGWTDTQY; v_call: TRBV6-1; j_call: TRBJ2-3
cdr3_aa: ASSFRGGASYEQY; v_call: TRBV28; j_call: TRBJ2-7
cdr3_aa: SVSTGTDYNEQF; v_call: TRBV29-1; j_call: TRBJ2-1
cdr3_aa: ASSPQGKHTDTQY; v_call: TRBV6-1; j_call: TRBJ2-3
cdr3_aa: ASSFWGMGSFNEQF; v_call: TRBV12-3/TRBV12-4; j_call: TRBJ2-1
cdr3_aa: ASAKQGSPYEQY; v_call: TRBV5-1; j_call: TRBJ2-7
cdr3_aa: ASSSLAGVNEQF; v_call: TRBV5-1; j_call: TRBJ2-1
cdr3_aa: ASSPPRGVSNEKLF; v_call: TRBV18; j_call: TRBJ1-4
cdr3_aa: ATSDWEGEQY; v_call: TRBV24-1; j_call: TRBJ2-7
cdr3_aa: ASSHLGDSQETQY; v_call: TRBV6-1; j_call: TRBJ2-5
cdr3_aa: AIQLAGVFHEQF; v_call: TRBV30; j_call: TRBJ2-1
cdr3_aa: ASRFRDSVDSPLH; v_call: TRBV12-3/TRBV12-4; j_call: TRBJ1-6
cdr3_aa: ASSSGGGAREQY; v_call: TRBV3-1; j_call: TRBJ2-7
cdr3_aa: ASSPTGAPGNTEAF; v_call: TRBV11-3; j_call: TRBJ1-1
cdr3_aa: ASSFGEYYEQY; v_call: TRBV12-3/TRBV12-4; j_call: TRBJ2-7
cdr3_aa: ATRGTSGSIGTGELF; v_call: TRBV24-1; j_call: TRBJ2-2
cdr3_aa: ASRIAGGSNEQL; v_call: TRBV12-3/TRBV12-4; j_call: TRBJ2-1
cdr3_aa: ASSPSTGNYRSYNEQF; v_call: TRBV9; j_call: TRBJ2-1
cdr3_aa: ASSSSDSYNEQF; v_call: TRBV7-7; j_call: TRBJ2-1
cdr3_aa: ASSEDKGSPH; v_call: TRBV2; j_call: TRBJ1-5
cdr3_aa: ASSSLVNTGELF; v_call: TRBV27; j_call: TRBJ2-2
cdr3_aa: ATKTGLVGVSGYT; v_call: TRBV6-1; j_call: TRBJ1-2
cdr3_aa: ASSPMAEAF; v_call: TRBV18; j_call: TRBJ1-1
cdr3_aa: ASRLAGVGGELF; v_call: TRBV19; j_call: TRBJ2-2
cdr3_aa: ASSPQSGRDNSYNEQF; v_call: TRBV6-1; j_call: TRBJ2-1
cdr3_aa: ASSSGLAGASYNEQF; v_call: TRBV4-1; j_call: TRBJ2-1
cdr3_aa: ASRQGYEQF; v_call: TRBV28; j_call: TRBJ2-1
cdr3_aa: AWSVGLAGHNEQF; v_call: TRBV30; j_call: TRBJ2-1
cdr3_aa: SASRLRGGEAF; v_call: TRBV20-1; j_call: TRBJ1-1
cdr3_aa: ASTPSGLSLYEQY; v_call: TRBV6-2/TRBV6-3; j_call: TRBJ2-7
cdr3_aa: ASRKTGPGANVLT; v_call: TRBV5-1; j_call: TRBJ2-6
cdr3_aa: ASRYSGAYNEQF; v_call: TRBV28; j_call: TRBJ2-1
cdr3_aa: SIRRGTNEKLF; v_call: TRBV29-1; j_call: TRBJ1-4